These 5 T cell receptor beta chains share one sample of origin, sequenced in a study of cytomegalovirus exposure and HLA in healthy donors (dated by TCRdb to 2016 to 2017). The method was the immunoSEQ multiplex PCR assay. For the multiplex PCR, a mixture combining 60 forward primers for TCR Vbeta segments and 13 reverse primers for TCR Jbeta segments was used. TCRdb mirrors the immuneACCESS table, restricted to in-frame sequences. Some clones are absent from its copies; in checked studies, under half trace to an unresolved V gene, and the reason for the others is unknown. For this sample there are roughly 150,000 clones; 64% appear just once. The top ten constitute 3% of the sample. Sequenced material: PBMCs. All receptors derive from a woman aged 30 to 39 in good health and CMV-seropositive.

The chain uses TRBV27 and TRBJ1-1; no definite D call. The CDR3 extends over 13 amino acids. Trimming took 0 bases from V and 11 from J, leaving 13 bases between them. Germline CDR1 and CDR2: MNHEY and SMNVEV (reference sequence). The CDR3 DNA is TGTGCCAGCAGTTTATCAGTGTCGGGTGAGGCTTTCTTT. Translated, it gives CASSLSVSGEAFF.

The sample holds a few counts of this clone. This chain joins TRBV30 and TRBJ2-1; unclear D gene. The germline CDR1 and CDR2 sequences are GTSNPN and SVGIG (reference sequence). Trimming removed 1 base at V and 6 bases at J, with 13 bases between. This CDR3 is built from 14 residues. The CDR3 DNA is TGTGCCTGGAGTGGAGGCCGGTGGAGCAATGAGCAGTTCTTC. The encoded protein is CAWSGGRWSNEQFF. Full variable domain (outside the CDR3, taken from reference TRBV30 and TRBJ2-1): SQTIHQWPATLVQPVGSPLSLECTVEGTSNPNLYWYRQAAGRGLQLLFYSVGIGQISSEVPQNLSASRPQDRQFILSSKKLLLSDSGFYLCAWSGGRWSNEQFFGPGTRLTVL.

The gene calls are TRBV29-1 and TRBJ2-4; 8 bases are a match to TRBD1. Germline V gene lookup returns CDR1 SQVTM and CDR2 ANQGSEA. This CDR3 comprises 15 residues. Unmatched junction bases numbered 11, after V lost 5 bases and J lost 5 bases. Written as DNA, the CDR3 is TGCAGCGTTCAGGGGGCGCTTGCGAACGAAAACATTCAGTACTTC. Translation: CSVQGALANENIQYF.

The CDR3 DNA reads as TGCGCCAGCAGTGAACATTCGGGGAGAGGCGGTGAAGCTTTCTTT. Translated, it gives CASSEHSGRGGEAFF. The V gene is TRBV10-2, the J gene TRBJ1-1, with D unresolved. Germline V gene lookup returns CDR1 WSHSY and CDR2 SAAADI. Trimming removed 3 bases at V and 7 bases at J, with 18 bases between. CDR3 length equals 15 residues.

The V gene is TRBV28, the J gene TRBJ1-2; 7 bases map to TRBD1. Germline V gene data show CDR1 as MDHEN and CDR2 as SYDVKM. Unmatched junction bases numbered 15, after V lost 7 bases and J lost 1 base. The CDR3 is 17 amino acids. This CDR3 is CASIPGGQLGVNYGYTF. Here the CDR3 DNA reads TGTGCCAGCATCCCTGGGGGACAGCTAGGAGTTAACTATGGCTACACCTTC.